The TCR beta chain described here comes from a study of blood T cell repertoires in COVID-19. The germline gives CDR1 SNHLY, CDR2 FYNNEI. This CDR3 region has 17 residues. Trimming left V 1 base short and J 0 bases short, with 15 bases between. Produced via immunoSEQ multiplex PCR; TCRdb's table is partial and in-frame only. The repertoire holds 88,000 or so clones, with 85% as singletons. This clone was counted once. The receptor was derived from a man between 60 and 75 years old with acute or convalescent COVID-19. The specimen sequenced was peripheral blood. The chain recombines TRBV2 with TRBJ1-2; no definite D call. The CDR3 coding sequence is TGTGCCAGCAGTGAAGTCGGGAGTGGATCGCCTAACTATGGCTACACCTTC. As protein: CASSEVGSGSPNYGYTF.